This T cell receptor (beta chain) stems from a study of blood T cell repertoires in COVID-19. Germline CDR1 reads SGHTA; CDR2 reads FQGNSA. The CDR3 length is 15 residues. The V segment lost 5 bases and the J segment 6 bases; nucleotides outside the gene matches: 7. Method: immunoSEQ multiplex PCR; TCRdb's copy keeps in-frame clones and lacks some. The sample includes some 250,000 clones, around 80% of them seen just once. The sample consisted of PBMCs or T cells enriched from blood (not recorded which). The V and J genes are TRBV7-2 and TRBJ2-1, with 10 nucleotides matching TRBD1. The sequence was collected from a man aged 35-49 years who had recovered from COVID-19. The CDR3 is CASSRTGGVRNEQFF. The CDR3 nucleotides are TGTGCCAGCAGCCGGACAGGGGGGGTCCGCAATGAGCAGTTCTTC. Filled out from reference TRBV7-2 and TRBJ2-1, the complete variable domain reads GAGVSQSPSNKVTEKGKDVELRCDPISGHTALYWYRQSLGQGLEFLIYFQGNSAPDKSGLPSDRFSAERTGGSVSTLTIQRTQQEDSAVYLCASSRTGGVRNEQFFGPGTRLTVL.